This TCR beta chain was sequenced during a study of blood T cell repertoires in COVID-19. Overall study context: Sites across the United States, Italy and Spain contributed samples from acute and convalescent COVID-19.

The length of the CDR3 is 15 residues. Germline lookup yields CDR1 KGHSH and CDR2 LQKENI. V shed 3 bases and J 0 bases; nucleotides not matched to a gene: 2. Per the original methods: For nucleated cells, counts were estimated from reference gene primer amplification. The method was immunoSEQ multiplex PCR; TCRdb's version includes in-frame clones alone and lacks a portion of them. V, J and clone size derive from that table, while D and trimming were established from the DNA sequence. The sample consists of under 150,000 clones, approximately 80% of them appearing once. This sequence was found in a human donor in a cohort sampled during active COVID-19. The sequenced material came from peripheral blood. The chain carries TRBV18 and TRBJ1-3; the match to TRBD1 covers 7 bases. CDR3: CASSPGTDSGNTIYF. The CDR3 DNA is TGTGCCAGCTCACCCGGGACAGACTCTGGAAACACCATATATTTT.